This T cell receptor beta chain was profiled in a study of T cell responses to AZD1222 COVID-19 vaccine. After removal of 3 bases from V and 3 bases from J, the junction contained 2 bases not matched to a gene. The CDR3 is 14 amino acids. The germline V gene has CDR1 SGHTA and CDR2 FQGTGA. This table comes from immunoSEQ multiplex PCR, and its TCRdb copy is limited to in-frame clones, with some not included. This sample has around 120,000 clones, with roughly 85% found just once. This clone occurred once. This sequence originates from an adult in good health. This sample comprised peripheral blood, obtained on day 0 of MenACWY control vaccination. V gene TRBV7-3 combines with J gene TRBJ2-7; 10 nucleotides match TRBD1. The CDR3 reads CASSLTGGGYEQYF. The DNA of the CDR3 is TGTGCCAGCAGCTTGACAGGGGGCGGCTACGAGCAGTACTTC.